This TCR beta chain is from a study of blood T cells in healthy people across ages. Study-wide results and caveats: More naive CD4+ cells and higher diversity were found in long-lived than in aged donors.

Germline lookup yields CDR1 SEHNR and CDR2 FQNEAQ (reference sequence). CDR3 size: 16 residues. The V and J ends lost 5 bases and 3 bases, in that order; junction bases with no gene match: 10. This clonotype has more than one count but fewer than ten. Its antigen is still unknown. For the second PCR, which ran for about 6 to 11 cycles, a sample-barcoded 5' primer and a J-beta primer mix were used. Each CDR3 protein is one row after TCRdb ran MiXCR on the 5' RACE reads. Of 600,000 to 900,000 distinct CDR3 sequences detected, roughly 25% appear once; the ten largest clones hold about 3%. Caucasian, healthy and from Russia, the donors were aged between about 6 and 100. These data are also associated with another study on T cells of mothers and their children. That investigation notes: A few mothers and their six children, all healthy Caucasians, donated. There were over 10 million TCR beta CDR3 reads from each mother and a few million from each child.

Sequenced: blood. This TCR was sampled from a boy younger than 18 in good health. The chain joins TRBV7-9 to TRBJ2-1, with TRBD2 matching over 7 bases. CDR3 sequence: CASSPPRGGYYNEQFF. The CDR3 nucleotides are TGTGCCAGCAGCCCCCCTCGCGGGGGTTACTACAATGAGCAGTTCTTC.